The entry below gives a single TCR beta chain sequence along with its context. Mismatch with germline at one junction end may stem from a read error. Per the authors' pipeline: Counts of nucleated cells, estimated from reference gene primer amplification, were obtained. Sequencing was performed with immunoSEQ multiplex PCR; in TCRdb, only in-frame clones are kept and a portion is missing. V, J and clone size reflect that table, while D and trimming were determined from the DNA. This repertoire shows tens of thousands of clones, 85% to 90% found once; its top ten account for around 10%. The sample is drawn from a study of blood T cell repertoires in COVID-19. Study information: Samples taken during acute and convalescent COVID-19 were collected in the United States, Italy and Spain. T cells, B-cell-depleted T cells, or PBMCs supplied cDNA or gDNA.

The germline V gene encodes CDR1 SGHTA and CDR2 FQGTGA. CDR3 length: 14 amino acids. Sequencing was performed on peripheral blood. The sequence was obtained from a man aged 55 to 70 with acute or convalescent COVID-19. V usage is TRBV7-3 and J usage is TRBJ1-3; the D is unclear. CDR3 sequence reads: CGDAGSCSGNTIYF. The CDR3, as DNA: TGCGGGGATGCCGGGTCTTGTTCTGGAAACACCATATATTTT.